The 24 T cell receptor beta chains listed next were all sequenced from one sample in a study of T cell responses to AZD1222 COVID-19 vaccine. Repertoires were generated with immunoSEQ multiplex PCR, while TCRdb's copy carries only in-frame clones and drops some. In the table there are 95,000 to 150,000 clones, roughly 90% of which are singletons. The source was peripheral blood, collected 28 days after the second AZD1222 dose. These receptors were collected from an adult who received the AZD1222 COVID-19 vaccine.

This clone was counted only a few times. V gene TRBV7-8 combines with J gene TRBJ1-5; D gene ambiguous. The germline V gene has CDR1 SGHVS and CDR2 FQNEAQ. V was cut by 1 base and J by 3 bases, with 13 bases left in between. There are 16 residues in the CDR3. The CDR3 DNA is TGTGCCAGCAGCTTAGTCGGCTTGCAGCCCAATCAGCCCCAGCATTTT. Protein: CASSLVGLQPNQPQHF.

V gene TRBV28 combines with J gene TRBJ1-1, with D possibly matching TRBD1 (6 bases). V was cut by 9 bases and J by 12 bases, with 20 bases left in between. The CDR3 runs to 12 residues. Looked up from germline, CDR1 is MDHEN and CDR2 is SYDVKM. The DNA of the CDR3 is TGTGCCAGTGTCACCAGGGGCGGTGAGTCTTTCTTT. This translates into CASVTRGGESFF.

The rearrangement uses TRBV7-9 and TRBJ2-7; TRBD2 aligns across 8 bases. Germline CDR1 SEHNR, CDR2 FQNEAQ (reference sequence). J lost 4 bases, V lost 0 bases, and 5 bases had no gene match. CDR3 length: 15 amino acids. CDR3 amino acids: CASSLAEGLAYEQYF. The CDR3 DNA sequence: TGTGCCAGCAGCTTAGCGGAAGGACTAGCTTACGAGCAGTACTTC.

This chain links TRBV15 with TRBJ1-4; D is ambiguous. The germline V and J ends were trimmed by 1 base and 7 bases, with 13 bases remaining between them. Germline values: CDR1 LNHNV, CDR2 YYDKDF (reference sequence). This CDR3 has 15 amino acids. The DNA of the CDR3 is TGTGCCACCAGCAGAGTACGGTCGGGCGGTGAAAAACTGTTTTTT. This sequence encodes CATSRVRSGGEKLFF.

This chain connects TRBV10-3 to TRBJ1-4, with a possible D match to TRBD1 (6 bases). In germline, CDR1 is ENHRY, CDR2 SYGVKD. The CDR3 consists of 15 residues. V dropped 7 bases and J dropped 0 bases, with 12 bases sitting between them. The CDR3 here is CAIKDRSATNEKLFF. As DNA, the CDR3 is TGTGCCATCAAGGACAGAAGCGCAACTAATGAAAAACTGTTTTTT.

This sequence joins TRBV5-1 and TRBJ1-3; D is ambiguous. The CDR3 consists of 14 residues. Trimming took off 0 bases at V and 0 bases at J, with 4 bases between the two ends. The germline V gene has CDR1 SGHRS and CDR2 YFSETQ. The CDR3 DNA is TGCGCCAGCAGCTTGGGTCTCTCTGGAAACACCATATATTTT. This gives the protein CASSLGLSGNTIYF.

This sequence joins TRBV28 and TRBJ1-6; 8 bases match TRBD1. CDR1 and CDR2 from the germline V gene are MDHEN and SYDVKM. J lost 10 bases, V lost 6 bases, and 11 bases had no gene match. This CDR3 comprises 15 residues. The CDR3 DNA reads TGTGCCAGCAGACCTCCGTCGACAGGGGAGTCACCCCTCCACTTT. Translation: CASRPPSTGESPLHF.

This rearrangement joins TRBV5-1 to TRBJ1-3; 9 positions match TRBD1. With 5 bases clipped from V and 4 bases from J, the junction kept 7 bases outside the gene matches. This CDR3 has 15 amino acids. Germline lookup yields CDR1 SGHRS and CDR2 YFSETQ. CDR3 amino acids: CASSLQGAEGNTIYF. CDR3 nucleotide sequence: TGCGCCAGCAGTTTACAGGGGGCGGAAGGAAACACCATATATTTT. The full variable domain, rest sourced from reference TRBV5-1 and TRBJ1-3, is KAGVTQTPRYLIKTRGQQVTLSCSPISGHRSVSWYQQTPGQGLQFLFEYFSETQRNKGNFPGRFSGRQFSNSRSEMNVSTLELGDSALYLCASSLQGAEGNTIYFGEGSWLTVV.

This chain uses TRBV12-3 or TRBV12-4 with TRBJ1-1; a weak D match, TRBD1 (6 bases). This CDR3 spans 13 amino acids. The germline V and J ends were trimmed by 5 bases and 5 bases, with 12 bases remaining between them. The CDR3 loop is CASSEDRTTEAFF. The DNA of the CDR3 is TGTGCCAGCAGTGAAGACAGGACAACTGAAGCTTTCTTT.

Here the CDR3 DNA reads TGTGCCAGCCAGGCCGGCTCAGGGAACATTCAGTACTTC. This gives the protein CASQAGSGNIQYF. The chain joins TRBV28 to TRBJ2-4, with a weak D call TRBD1 (5 bases). Germline V CDR1 and CDR2: MDHEN, SYDVKM. The CDR3 covers 13 residues. Trimming took off 8 bases at V and 7 bases at J, with 15 bases between the two ends. The variable domain in full, with the rest retrieved from reference TRBV28 and TRBJ2-4, is DVKVTQSSRYLVKRTGEKVFLECVQDMDHENMFWYRQDPGLGLRLIYFSYDVKMKEKGDIPEGYSVSREKKERFSLILESASTNQTSMYLCASQAGSGNIQYFGAGTRLSVL.

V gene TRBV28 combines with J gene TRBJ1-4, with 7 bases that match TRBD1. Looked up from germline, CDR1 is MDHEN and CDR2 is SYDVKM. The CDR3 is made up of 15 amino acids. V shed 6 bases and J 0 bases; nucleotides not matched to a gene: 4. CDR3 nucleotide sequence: TGTGCCAGCAGCCCCACAGGGGCAACTAATGAAAAACTGTTTTTT. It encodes CASSPTGATNEKLFF.

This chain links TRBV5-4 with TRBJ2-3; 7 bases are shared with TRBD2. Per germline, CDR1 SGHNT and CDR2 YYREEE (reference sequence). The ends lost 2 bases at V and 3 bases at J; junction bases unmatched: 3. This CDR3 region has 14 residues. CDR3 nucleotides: TGTGCCAGCAGCTTTGGACTAGGGACAGATACGCAGTATTTT. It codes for CASSFGLGTDTQYF.

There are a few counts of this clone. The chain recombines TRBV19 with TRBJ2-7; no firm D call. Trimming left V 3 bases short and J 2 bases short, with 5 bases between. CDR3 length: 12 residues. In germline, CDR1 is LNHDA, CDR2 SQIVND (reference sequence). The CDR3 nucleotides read TGTGCCAGTAGTATCGCCCCCTACGAGCAGTACTTC. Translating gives CASSIAPYEQYF.

The CDR3 bases are TGTGCCAGCAGTTACTCGACTACCTACGAGCAGTACTTC. Translating it yields CASSYSTTYEQYF. The chain joins TRBV6-5 to TRBJ2-7; possible D gene TRBD2, 5 bases. The CDR3 consists of 13 residues. Germline assignment: CDR1 MNHEY and CDR2 SVGAGI. Trimming removed 0 bases from V and 2 bases from J, with 5 bases in between.

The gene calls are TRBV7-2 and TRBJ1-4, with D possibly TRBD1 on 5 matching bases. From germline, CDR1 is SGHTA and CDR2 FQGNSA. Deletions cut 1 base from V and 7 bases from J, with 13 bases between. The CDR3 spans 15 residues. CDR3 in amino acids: CASSLGGPRGEKLFF. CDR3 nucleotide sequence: TGTGCCAGCAGCTTAGGGGGACCAAGGGGTGAAAAACTGTTTTTT.

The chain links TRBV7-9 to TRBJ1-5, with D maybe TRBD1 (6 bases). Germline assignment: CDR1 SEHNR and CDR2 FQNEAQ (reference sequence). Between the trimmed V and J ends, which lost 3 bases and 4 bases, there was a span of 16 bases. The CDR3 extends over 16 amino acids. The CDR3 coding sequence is TGTGCCAGCAGCTTTTCGGTGGGGGGCCCTAATCAGCCCCAGCATTTT. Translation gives CASSFSVGGPNQPQHF.

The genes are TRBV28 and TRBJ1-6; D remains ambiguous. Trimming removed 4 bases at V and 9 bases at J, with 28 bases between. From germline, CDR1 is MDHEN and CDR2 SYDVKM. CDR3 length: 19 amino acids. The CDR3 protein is CASSSPAEYLLTWGSPLHF. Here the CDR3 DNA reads TGTGCCAGCAGTTCCCCCGCGGAATACCTTCTGACCTGGGGTTCACCCCTCCACTTT.

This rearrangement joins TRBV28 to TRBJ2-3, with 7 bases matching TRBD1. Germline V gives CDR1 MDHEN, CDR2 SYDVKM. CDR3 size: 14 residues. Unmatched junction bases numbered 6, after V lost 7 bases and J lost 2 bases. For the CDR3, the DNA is TGTGCCAGCACCCTGGGACAGCACACAGATACGCAGTATTTT. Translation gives CASTLGQHTDTQYF.

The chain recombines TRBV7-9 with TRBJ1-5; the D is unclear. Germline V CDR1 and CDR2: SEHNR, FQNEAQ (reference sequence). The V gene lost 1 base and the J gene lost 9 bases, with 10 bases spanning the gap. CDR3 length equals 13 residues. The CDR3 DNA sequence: TGTGCCAGCAGCTTAGAAGGTCGTGGGCCCCAGCATTTT. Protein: CASSLEGRGPQHF.

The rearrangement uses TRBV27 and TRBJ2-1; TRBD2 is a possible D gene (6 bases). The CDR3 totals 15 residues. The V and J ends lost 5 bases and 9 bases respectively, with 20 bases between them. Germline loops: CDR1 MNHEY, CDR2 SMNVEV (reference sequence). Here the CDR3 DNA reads TGTGCCAGCAGTACACCCGGGGCTAGCGCGTTTGAGCAGTTCTTC. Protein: CASSTPGASAFEQFF.

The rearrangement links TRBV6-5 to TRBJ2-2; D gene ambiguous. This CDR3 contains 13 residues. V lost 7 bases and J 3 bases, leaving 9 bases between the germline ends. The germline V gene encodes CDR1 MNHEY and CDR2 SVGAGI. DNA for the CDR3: TGTGCCAGCATCCAGGATTACACCGGGGAGCTGTTTTTT. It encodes CASIQDYTGELFF.

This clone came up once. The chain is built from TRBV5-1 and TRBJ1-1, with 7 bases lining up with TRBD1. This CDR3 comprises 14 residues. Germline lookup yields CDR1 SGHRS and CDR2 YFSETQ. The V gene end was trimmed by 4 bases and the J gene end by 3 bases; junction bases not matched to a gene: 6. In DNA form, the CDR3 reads TGCGCCAGCAGCGTCGTGGGGACAGACACTGAAGCTTTCTTT. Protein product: CASSVVGTDTEAFF.

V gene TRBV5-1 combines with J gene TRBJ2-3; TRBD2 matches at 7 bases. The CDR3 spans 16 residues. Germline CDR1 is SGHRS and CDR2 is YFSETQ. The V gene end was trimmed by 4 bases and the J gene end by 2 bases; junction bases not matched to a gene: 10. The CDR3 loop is CASSPGGRQPTDTQYF. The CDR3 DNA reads TGCGCCAGCAGCCCGGGAGGTCGGCAGCCCACAGATACGCAGTATTTT.

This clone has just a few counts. The CDR3 sequence is CASTPAVGGVYEQFF. The DNA for the CDR3 is TGTGCCAGCACCCCCGCGGTCGGAGGCGTCTATGAGCAGTTCTTC. This rearrangement joins TRBV6-2 or TRBV6-3 to TRBJ2-1, with TRBD2 as a possible D gene (5 bases). V lost 7 bases to trimming and J lost 8 bases, with 21 bases between them. The CDR3 covers 15 residues. The V gene's germline CDR1 is MNHEY and CDR2 SVGEGT.